The source of this T cell receptor beta chain is a study of cytomegalovirus exposure and HLA in healthy donors. Vbeta (60) and Jbeta (13) primers were used in the PCR. Clones were sequenced by immunoSEQ multiplex PCR, and TCRdb holds only the in-frame ones, with some missing. Here the sample spans about 120,000 clones, 15% to 20% being singletons. Study-level points and caveats: The productive fraction for most TCR beta V segments was about 90% or about 30% in an earlier analysis. Donors belonging to an Asian-associated ancestry cluster reportedly showed fewer N-insertions in productive TCRs than the 666-donor mean, according to what a later analysis found.

Germline CDR1 is MNHNS and CDR2 is SASEGT. This CDR3 comprises 18 residues. Losses at the gene ends were 1 base for V and 3 bases for J; bases not matched to a gene: 12. This clone was detected only a few times. Its antigen is still unknown. The chain uses TRBV6-1 and TRBJ2-4; 7 positions agree with TRBD1. Input material: PBMCs. The source of this sequence is a female donor in good health and CMV-seropositive. CDR3 amino acids: CASSEGRLQGSVKNIQYF. In DNA form, the CDR3 reads TGTGCCAGCAGTGAAGGGAGACTACAGGGGTCGGTCAAAAACATTCAGTACTTC.